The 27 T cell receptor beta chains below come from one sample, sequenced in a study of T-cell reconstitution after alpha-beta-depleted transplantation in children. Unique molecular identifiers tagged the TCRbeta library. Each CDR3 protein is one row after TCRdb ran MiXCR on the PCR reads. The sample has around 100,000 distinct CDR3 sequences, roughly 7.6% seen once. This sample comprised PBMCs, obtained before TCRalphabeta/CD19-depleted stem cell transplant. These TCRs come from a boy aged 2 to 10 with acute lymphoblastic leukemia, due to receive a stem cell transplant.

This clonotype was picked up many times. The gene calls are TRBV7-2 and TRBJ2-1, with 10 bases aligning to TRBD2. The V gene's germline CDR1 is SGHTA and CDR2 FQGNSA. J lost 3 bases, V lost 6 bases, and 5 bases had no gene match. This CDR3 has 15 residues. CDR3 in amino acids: CASRSSGGVYNEQFF. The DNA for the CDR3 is TGTGCCAGCAGATCAAGCGGGGGGGTCTACAATGAGCAGTTCTTC.

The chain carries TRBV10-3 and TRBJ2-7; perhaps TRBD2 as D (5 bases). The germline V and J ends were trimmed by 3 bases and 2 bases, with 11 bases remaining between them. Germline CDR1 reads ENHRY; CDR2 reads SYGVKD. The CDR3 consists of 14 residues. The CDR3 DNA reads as TGTGCCATCAGTGACCTAGCCAAAACCTACGAGCAGTACTTC. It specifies CAISDLAKTYEQYF.

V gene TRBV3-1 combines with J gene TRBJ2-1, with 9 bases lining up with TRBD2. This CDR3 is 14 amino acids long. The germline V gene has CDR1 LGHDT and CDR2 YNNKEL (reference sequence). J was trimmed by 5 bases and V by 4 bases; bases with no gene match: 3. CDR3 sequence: CASSPGLADNEQFF. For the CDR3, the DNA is TGTGCCAGCAGCCCGGGACTAGCTGACAATGAGCAGTTCTTC.

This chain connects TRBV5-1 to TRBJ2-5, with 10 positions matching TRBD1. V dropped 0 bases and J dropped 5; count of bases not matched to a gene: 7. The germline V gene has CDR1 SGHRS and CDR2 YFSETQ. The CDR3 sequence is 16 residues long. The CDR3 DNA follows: TGCGCCAGCAGCTTGGGGGGACAGGGGATATGGGAGACCCAGTACTTC. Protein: CASSLGGQGIWETQYF.

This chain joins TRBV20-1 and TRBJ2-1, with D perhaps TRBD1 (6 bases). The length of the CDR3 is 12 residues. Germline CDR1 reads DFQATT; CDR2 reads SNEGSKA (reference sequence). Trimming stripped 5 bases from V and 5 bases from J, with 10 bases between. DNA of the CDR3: TGCAGTGCTGCAACAGGGCACAATGAGCAGTTCTTC. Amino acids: CSAATGHNEQFF.

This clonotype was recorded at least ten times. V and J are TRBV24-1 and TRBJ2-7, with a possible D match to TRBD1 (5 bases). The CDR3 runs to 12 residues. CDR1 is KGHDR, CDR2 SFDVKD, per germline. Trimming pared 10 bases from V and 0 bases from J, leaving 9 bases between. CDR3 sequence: CATQGNSYEQYF. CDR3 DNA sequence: TGTGCCACTCAGGGAAACTCCTACGAGCAGTACTTC.

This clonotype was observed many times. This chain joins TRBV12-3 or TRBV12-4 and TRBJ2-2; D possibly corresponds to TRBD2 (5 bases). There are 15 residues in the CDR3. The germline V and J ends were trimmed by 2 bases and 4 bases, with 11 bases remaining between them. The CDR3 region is CASSLSVAGTGELFF. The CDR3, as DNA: TGTGCCAGCAGTTTATCGGTGGCGGGCACCGGGGAGCTGTTTTTT.

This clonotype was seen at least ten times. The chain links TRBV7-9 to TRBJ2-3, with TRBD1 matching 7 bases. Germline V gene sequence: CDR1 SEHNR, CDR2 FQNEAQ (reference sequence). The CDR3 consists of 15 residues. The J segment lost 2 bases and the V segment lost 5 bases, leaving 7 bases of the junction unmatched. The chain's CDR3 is CASSLRQGNTDTQYF. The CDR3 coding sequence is TGTGCCAGCAGCCTAAGACAGGGTAACACAGATACGCAGTATTTT.

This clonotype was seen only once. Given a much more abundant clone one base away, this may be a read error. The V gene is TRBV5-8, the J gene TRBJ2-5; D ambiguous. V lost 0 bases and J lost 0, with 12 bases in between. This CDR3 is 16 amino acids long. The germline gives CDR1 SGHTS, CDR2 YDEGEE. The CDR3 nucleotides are TGTGCCAGCAGCTTGGAAGTCGTGGACGACCAAGAGACCCAGTACTTC. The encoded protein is CASSLEVVDDQETQYF.

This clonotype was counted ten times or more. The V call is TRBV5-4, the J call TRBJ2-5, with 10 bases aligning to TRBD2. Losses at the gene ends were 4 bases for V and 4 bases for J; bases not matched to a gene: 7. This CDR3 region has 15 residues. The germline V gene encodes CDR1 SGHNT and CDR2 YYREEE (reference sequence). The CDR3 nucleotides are TGTGCCAGCAGCGAACCCAGCGGGGGGGCAGAGACCCAGTACTTC. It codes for CASSEPSGGAETQYF.

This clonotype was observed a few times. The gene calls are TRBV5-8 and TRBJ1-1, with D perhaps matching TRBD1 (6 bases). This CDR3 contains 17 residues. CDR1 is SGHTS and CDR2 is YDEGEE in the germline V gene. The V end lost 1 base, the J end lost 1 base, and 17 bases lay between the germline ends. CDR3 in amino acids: CASSLMWGAKGNTEAFF. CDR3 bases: TGTGCCAGCAGCTTGATGTGGGGGGCTAAGGGGAACACTGAAGCTTTCTTT.

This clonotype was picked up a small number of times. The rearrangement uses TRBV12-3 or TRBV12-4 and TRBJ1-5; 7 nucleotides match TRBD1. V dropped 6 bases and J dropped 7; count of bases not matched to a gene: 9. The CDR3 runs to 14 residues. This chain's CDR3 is CASSRDRESQPQHF. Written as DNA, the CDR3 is TGTGCCAGCAGCCGCGACAGGGAGAGCCAGCCCCAGCATTTT.

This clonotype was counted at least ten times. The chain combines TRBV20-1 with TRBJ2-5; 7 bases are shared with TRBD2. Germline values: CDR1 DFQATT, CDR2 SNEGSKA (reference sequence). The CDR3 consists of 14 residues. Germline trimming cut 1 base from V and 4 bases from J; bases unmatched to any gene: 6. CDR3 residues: CSARGTRSPETQYF. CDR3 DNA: TGCAGTGCTAGAGGGACTAGGTCTCCAGAGACCCAGTACTTC.

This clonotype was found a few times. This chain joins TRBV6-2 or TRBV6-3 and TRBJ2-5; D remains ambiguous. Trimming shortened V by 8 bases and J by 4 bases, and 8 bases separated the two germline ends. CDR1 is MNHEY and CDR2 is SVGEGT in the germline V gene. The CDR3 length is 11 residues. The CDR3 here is CASQLPETQYF. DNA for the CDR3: TGTGCCAGCCAACTCCCAGAGACCCAGTACTTC.

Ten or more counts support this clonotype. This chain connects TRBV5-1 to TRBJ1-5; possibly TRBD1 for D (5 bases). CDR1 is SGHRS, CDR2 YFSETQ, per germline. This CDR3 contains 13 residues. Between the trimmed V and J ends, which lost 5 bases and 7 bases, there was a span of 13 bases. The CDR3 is CASSSGMGQPQHF. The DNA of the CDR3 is TGCGCCAGCAGTTCAGGGATGGGACAGCCCCAGCATTTT.

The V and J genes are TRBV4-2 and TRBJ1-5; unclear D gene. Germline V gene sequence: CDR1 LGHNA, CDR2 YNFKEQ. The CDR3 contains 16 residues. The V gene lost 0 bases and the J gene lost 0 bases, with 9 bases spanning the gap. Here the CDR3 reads CASSQDPRGSNQPQHF. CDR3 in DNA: TGTGCCAGCAGCCAAGATCCCCGGGGTAGCAATCAGCCCCAGCATTTT.

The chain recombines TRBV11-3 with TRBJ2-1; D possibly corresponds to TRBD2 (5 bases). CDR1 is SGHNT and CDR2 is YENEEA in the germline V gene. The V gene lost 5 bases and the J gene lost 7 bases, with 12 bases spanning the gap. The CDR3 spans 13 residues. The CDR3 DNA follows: TGTGCCAGCAGCCTCCGGGGTGGGAATGAGCAGTTCTTC. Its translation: CASSLRGGNEQFF.

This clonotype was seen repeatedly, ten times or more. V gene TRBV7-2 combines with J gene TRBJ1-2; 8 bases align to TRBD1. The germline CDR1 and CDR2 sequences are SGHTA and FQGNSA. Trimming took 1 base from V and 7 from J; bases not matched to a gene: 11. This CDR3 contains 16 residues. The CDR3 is CASSLGRYQGAGGYTF. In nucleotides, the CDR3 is TGTGCCAGCAGCTTAGGGAGGTACCAGGGGGCTGGTGGCTACACCTTC.

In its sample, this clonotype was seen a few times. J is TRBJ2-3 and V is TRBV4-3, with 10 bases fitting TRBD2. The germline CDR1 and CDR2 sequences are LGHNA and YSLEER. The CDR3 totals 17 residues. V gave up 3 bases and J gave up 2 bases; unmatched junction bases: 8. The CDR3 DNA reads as TGCGCCAGCAGCCACGACCTGACTAGCGGGTCCACAGATACGCAGTATTTT. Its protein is CASSHDLTSGSTDTQYF.

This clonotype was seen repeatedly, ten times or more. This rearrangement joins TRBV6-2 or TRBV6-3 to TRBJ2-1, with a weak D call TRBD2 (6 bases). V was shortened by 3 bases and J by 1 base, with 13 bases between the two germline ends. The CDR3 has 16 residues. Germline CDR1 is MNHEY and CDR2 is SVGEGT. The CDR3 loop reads CASSYSWDSSYNEQFF. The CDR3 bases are TGTGCCAGCAGTTATTCATGGGACTCGTCCTACAATGAGCAGTTCTTC.

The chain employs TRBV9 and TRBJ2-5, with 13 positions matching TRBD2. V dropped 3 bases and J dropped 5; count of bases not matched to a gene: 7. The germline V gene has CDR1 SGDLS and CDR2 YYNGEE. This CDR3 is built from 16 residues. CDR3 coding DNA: TGTGCCAGCAGCGCTCCGGGACTAGCGGGGATGGAGACCCAGTACTTC. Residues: CASSAPGLAGMETQYF.

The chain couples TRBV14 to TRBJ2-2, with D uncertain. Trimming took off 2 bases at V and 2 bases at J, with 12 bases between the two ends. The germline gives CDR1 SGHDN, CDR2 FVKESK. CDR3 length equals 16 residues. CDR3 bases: TGTGCCAGCAGCCAACGCCAAGGGCCTAACACCGGGGAGCTGTTTTTT. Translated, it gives CASSQRQGPNTGELFF. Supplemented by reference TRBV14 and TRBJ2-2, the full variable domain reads EAGVTQFPSHSVIEKGQTVTLRCDPISGHDNLYWYRRVMGKEIKFLLHFVKESKQDESGMPNNRFLAERTGGTYSTLKVQPAELEDSGVYFCASSQRQGPNTGELFFGEGSRLTVL.

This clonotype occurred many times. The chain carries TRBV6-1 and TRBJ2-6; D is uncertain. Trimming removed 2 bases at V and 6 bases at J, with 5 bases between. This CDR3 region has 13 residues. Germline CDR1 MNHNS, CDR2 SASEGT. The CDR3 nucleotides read TGTGCCAGCAGTGAATCAGAGGCCAACGTCCTGACTTTC. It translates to CASSESEANVLTF.

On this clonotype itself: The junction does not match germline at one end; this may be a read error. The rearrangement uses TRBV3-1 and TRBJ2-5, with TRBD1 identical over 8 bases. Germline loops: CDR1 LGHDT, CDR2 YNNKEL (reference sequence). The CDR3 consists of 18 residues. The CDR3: CTSGPSALGGQGQETQYF. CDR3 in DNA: TGTACCAGCGGCCCCTCGGCCTTGGGCGGACAGGGACAAGAGACCCAGTACTTC.

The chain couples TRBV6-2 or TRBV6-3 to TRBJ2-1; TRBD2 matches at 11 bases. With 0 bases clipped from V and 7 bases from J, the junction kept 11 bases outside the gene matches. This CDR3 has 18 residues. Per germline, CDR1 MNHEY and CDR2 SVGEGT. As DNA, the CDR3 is TGTGCCAGCAGTTACTCGCCCCGTACGAGACTAGCGGGAAATGAGCAGTTCTTC. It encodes CASSYSPRTRLAGNEQFF.

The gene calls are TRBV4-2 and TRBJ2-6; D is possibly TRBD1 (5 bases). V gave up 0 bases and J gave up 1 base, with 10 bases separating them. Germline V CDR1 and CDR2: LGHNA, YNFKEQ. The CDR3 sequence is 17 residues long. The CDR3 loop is CASSQDDSSSGANVLTF. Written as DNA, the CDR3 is TGTGCCAGCAGCCAAGATGACAGCTCTTCTGGGGCCAACGTCCTGACTTTC.

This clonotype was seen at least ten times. The CDR3 reads CASSPPAGGLYEQYF. CDR3 bases: TGTGCCAGCAGCCCCCCTGCAGGGGGCCTCTACGAGCAGTACTTC. The rearrangement links TRBV7-9 to TRBJ2-7; TRBD1 matches at 8 bases. Per the germline V gene, CDR1 is SEHNR and CDR2 is FQNEAQ (reference sequence). This CDR3 is 15 amino acids long. Trimming cost V 5 bases and J 3 bases; bases outside gene matches: 9.